The sequence of this T cell receptor beta chain was determined in a study of OX40 agonist ivuxolimab in advanced cancers. Profiling relied on immunoSEQ multiplex PCR, and the TCRdb table lists in-frame clones only, not all of them. The sample carries 100,000 to 120,000 clones, approximately 89% recorded once. Overall study findings and caveats: Expanded peripheral T cell antigen specificity was not determined.

Turning to this clone: Its antigen is currently unknown.

V lost 6 bases to trimming and J lost 2 bases, with 17 bases between them. This CDR3 is 16 amino acids long. Germline assignment: CDR1 MNHEY and CDR2 SMNVEV (reference sequence). The sequencing used CD4+ or CD8+ T cells sorted from blood, collected in a trial of the OX40 agonist ivuxolimab. The chain couples TRBV27 to TRBJ1-3; D is possibly TRBD1 (6 bases). This TCR was recovered from an adult with an advanced solid tumor such as melanoma, head and neck, liver or kidney cancer. In DNA, the CDR3 is TGTGCCAGCAGCGACCTACAGGGTCACCCTGGAAACACCATATATTTT. The encoded protein is CASSDLQGHPGNTIYF.